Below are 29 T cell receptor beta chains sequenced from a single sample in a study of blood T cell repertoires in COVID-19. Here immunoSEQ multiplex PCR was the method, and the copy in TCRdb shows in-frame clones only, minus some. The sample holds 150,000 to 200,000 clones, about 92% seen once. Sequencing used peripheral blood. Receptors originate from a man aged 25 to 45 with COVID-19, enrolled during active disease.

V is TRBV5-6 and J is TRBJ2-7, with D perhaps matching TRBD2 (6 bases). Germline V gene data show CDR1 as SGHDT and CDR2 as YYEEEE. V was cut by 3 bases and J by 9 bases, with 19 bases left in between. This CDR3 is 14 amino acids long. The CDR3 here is CASSWGRRPEGQYF. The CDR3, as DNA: TGTGCCAGCAGCTGGGGCAGGCGCCCGGAGGGGCAGTACTTC. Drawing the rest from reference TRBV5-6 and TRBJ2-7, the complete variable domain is DAGVTQSPTHLIKTRGQQVTLRCSPKSGHDTVSWYQQALGQGPQFIFQYYEEEERQRGNFPDRFSGHQFPNYSSELNVNALLLGDSALYLCASSWGRRPEGQYFGPGTRLTVT.

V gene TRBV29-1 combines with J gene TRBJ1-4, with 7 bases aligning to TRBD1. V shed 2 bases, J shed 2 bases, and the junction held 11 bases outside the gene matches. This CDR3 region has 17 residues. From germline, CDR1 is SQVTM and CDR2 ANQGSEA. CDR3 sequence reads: CSVEFGQGGPTNEKLFF. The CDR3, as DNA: TGCAGCGTTGAATTCGGGCAGGGGGGCCCCACTAATGAAAAACTGTTTTTT.

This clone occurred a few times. The CDR3 sequence: CASRCRDRVRYEQYF. The CDR3 coding sequence is TGTGCAAGTCGCTGTCGGGACAGGGTAAGGTACGAGCAGTACTTC. J is TRBJ2-7 and V is TRBV12-2; the table's D call TRBD1 went unverified against the DNA. TRBV12-2 is flagged as a pseudogene. The CDR3 has 15 residues.

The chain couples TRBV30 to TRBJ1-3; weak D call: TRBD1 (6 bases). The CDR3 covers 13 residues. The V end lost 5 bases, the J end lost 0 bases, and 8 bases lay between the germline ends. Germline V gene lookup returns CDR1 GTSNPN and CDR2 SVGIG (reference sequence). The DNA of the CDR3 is TGTGCCTGGGCGACAGGCTCTGGAAACACCATATATTTT. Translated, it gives CAWATGSGNTIYF.

CDR3 in amino acids: CASSRTGGNEKLFF. DNA of the CDR3: TGTGCCAGCAGCAGGACAGGGGGAAATGAAAAACTGTTTTTT. The rearrangement links TRBV7-6 to TRBJ1-4; TRBD1 matches at 10 bases. The CDR3 has 14 amino acids. V was clipped by 5 bases and J by 5 bases; unmatched bases: 2. Per the germline V gene, CDR1 is SGHVS and CDR2 is FNYEAQ.

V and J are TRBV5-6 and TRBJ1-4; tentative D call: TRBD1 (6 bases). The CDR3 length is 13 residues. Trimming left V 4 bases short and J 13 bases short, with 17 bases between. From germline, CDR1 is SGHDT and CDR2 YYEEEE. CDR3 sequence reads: CASSLSYIRGLFF. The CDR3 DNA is TGTGCCAGCAGCCTTAGCTATATCAGGGGACTGTTTTTT.

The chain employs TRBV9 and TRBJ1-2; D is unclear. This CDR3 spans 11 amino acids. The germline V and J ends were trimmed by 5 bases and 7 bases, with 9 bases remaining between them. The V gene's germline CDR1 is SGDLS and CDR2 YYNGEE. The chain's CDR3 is CASSSVFGYTF. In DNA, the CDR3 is TGTGCCAGCAGTTCGGTGTTTGGCTACACCTTC.

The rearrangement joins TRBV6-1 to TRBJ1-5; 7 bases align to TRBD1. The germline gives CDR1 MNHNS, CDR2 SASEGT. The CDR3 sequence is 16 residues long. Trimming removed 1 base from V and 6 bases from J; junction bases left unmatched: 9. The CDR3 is CASSEGAGGWSQPQHF. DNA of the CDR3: TGTGCCAGCAGTGAAGGGGCAGGGGGTTGGAGTCAGCCCCAGCATTTT.

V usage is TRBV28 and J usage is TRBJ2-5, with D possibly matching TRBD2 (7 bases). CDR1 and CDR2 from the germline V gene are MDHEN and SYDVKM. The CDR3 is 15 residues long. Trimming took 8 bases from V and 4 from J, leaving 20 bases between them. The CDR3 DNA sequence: TGTGCCAGCTGTCCTGGGGGGGGGCCACGAGAGACCCAGTACTTC. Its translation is CASCPGGGPRETQYF.

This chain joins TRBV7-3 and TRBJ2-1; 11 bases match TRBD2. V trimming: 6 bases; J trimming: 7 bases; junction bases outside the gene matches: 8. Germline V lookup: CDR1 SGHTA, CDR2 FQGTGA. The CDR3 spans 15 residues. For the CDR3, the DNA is TGTGCCAGCAGATATCAACTAGCGGGAGATAATGAGCAGTTCTTC. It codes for CASRYQLAGDNEQFF.

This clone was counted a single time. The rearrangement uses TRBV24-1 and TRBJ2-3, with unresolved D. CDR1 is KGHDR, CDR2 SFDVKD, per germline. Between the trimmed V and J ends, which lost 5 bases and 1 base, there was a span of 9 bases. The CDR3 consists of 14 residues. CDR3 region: CATSGGLRTDTQYF. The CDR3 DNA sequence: TGTGCCACCAGTGGCGGTCTTCGCACAGATACGCAGTATTTT.

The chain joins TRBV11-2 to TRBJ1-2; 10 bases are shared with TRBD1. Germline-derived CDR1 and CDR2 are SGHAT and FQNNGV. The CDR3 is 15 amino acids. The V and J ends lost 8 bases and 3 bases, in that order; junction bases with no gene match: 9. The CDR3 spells CASSRLGQGHYGYTF. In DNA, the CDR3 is TGTGCCAGCTCCCGCCTGGGACAGGGGCACTATGGCTACACCTTC.

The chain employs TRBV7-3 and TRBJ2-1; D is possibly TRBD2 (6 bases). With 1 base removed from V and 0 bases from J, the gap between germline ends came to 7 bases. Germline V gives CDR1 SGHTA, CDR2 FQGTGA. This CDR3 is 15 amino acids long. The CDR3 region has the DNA TGTGCCAGCAGCTTAATAGCGGCCTCCTACAATGAGCAGTTCTTC. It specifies CASSLIAASYNEQFF.

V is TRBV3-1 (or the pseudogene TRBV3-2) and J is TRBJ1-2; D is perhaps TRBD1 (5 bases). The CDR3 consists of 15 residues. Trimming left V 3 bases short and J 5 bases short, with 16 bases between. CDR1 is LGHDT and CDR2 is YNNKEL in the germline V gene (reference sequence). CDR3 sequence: CASSHAGNSGYGYTF. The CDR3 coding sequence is TGTGCCAGCAGCCACGCGGGGAATTCAGGGTATGGCTACACCTTC.

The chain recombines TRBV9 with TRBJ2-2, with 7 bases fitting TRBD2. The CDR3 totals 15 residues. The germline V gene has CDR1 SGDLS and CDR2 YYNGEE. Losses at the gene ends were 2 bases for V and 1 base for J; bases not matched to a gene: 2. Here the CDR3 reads CASSVSGGNTGELFF. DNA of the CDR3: TGTGCCAGCAGCGTTTCGGGGGGGAACACCGGGGAGCTGTTTTTT.

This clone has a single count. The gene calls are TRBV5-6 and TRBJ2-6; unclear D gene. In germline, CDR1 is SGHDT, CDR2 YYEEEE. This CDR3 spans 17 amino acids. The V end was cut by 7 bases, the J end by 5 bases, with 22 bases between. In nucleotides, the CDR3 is TGTGCCAGCCGTGGCAACAATAGTCACAGTCGGGCCAACGTCCTGACTTTC. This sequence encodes CASRGNNSHSRANVLTF.

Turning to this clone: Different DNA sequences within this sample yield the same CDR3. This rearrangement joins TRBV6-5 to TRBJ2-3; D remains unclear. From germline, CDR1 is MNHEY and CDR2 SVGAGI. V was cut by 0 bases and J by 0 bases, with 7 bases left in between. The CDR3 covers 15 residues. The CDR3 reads CASSYSGRSTDTQYF. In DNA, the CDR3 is TGTGCCAGCAGTTACTCGGGCAGGAGCACAGATACGCAGTATTTT.

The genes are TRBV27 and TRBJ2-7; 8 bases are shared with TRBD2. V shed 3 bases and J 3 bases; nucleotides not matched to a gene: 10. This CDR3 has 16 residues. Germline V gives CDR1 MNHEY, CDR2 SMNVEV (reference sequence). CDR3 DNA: TGTGCCAGCAGTTTGCTCTCGGTAGCGGGGAACTACGAGCAGTACTTC. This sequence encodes CASSLLSVAGNYEQYF.

CDR3 sequence (DNA): TGTGCCAGTAGTCTAGCGGAGGCCTACGAGCAGTACTTC. Its translation: CASSLAEAYEQYF. The V call is TRBV19, the J call TRBJ2-7; 7 nucleotides align to TRBD2. CDR1 LNHDA and CDR2 SQIVND come from the germline V gene (reference sequence). The V and J ends lost 5 bases and 2 bases, in that order; junction bases with no gene match: 3. CDR3 length: 13 residues.

CDR3 bases: TGTGCCAGCAGACAGCGACAGTCCGGGACCCAGTACTTC. Translation gives CASRQRQSGTQYF. The chain joins TRBV6-6 to TRBJ2-5; a weak D match, TRBD1 (5 bases). This CDR3 comprises 13 residues. Germline CDR1 and CDR2: MNHNY and SVGAGI (reference sequence). V was pared by 6 bases and J by 7 bases, with 15 bases between.

The CDR3 loop reads CASSSETGEGEKLFF. DNA of the CDR3: TGTGCCAGCAGCTCAGAGACAGGGGAAGGGGAAAAACTGTTTTTT. V and J are TRBV7-8 and TRBJ1-4; 8 bases map to TRBD1. There are 15 residues in the CDR3. Germline trimming cut 4 bases from V and 8 bases from J; bases unmatched to any gene: 9. Germline loops: CDR1 SGHVS, CDR2 FQNEAQ. The whole variable domain, remainder taken from reference TRBV7-8 and TRBJ1-4, is GAGVSQSPRYKVAKRGQDVALRCDPISGHVSLFWYQQALGQGPEFLTYFQNEAQLDKSGLPSDRFFAERPEGSVSTLKIQRTQQEDSAVYLCASSSETGEGEKLFFGSGTQLSVL.

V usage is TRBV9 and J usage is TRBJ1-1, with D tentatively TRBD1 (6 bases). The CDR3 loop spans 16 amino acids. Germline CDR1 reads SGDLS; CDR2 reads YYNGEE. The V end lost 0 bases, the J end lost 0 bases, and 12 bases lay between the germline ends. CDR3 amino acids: CASSVGGQWMNTEAFF. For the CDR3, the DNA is TGTGCCAGCAGCGTAGGGGGGCAGTGGATGAACACTGAAGCTTTCTTT.

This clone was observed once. The CDR3 nucleotides read TGTGCCAGCAGTTTCGGCAGGGTCTCTACTGAAGCTTTCTTT. This encodes CASSFGRVSTEAFF. The chain recombines TRBV28 with TRBJ1-1; the D gene is possibly TRBD1 (5 bases). Trimming cost V 3 bases and J 5 bases, with 13 bases left between them. The CDR3 length is 14 residues. The germline gives CDR1 MDHEN, CDR2 SYDVKM.

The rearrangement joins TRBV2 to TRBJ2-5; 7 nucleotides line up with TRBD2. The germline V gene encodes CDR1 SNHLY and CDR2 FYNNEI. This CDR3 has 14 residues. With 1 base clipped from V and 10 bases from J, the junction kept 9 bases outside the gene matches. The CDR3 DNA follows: TGTGCCAGCAGTGAAGGGGACTATCGTATCGTCCAGTACTTC. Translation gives CASSEGDYRIVQYF.

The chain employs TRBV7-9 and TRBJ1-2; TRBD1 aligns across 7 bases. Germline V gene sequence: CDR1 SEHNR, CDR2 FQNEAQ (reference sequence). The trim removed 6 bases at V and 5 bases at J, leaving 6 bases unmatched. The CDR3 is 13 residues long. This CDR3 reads CASSPQGSYGYTF. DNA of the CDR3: TGTGCCAGCAGTCCACAGGGGTCGTATGGCTACACCTTC.

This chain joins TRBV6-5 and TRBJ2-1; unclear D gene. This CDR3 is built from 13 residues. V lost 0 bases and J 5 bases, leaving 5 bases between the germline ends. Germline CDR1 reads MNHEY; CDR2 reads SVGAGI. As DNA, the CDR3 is TGTGCCAGCAGTTACTCCAGAAACAATGAGCAGTTCTTC. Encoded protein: CASSYSRNNEQFF.

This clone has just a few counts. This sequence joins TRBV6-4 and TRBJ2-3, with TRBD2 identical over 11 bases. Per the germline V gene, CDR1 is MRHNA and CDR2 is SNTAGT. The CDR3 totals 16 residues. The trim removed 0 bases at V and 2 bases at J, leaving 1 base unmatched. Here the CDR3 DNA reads TGTGCCAGCAGTGACTCTAGCGGGGGGGCCACAGATACGCAGTATTTT. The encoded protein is CASSDSSGGATDTQYF.

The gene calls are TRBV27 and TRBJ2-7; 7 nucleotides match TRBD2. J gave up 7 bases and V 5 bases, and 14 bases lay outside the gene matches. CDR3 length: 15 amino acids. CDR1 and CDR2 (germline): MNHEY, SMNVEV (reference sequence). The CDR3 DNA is TGTGCCAGCAGTCCTCGCTTGGGGTCCGGGGGGGAGCAGTACTTC. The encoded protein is CASSPRLGSGGEQYF.

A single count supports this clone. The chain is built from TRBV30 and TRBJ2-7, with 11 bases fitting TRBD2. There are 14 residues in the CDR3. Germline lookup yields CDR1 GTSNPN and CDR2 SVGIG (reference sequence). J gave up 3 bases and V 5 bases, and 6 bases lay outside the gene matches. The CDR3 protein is CAWVGLAAFYEQYF. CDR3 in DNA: TGTGCCTGGGTGGGACTAGCGGCGTTCTACGAGCAGTACTTC. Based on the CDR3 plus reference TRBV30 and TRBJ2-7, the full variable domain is SQTIHQWPATLVQPVGSPLSLECTVEGTSNPNLYWYRQAAGRGLQLLFYSVGIGQISSEVPQNLSASRPQDRQFILSSKKLLLSDSGFYLCAWVGLAAFYEQYFGPGTRLTVT.